This passage covers 30 T cell receptor beta chains from one sample sequenced in a study of T cells in localized non-small cell lung cancer. Generated by immunoSEQ multiplex PCR, the TCRdb table keeps only in-frame clones and is missing some. Of more than 25,000 clones listed, roughly 87% are singletons. The material sequenced was peripheral blood, taken before any cancer treatment. The receptors stem from a woman aged 40-69 years with stage I lung adenocarcinoma.

The gene calls are TRBV7-7 and TRBJ2-3, with unresolved D. CDR1 is SSHAT and CDR2 is FNYEAQ in the germline V gene (reference sequence). With 4 bases removed from V and 0 bases from J, the gap between germline ends came to 8 bases. CDR3 length: 14 residues. This CDR3 is CASSSLTSTDTQYF. CDR3 sequence (DNA): TGTGCCAGCAGCTCCCTGACTAGCACAGATACGCAGTATTTT. The full variable domain, rest sourced from reference TRBV7-7 and TRBJ2-3, is GAGVSQSPRYKVTKRGQDVTLRCDPISSHATLYWYQQALGQGPEFLTYFNYEAQPDKSGLPSDRFSAERPEGSISTLTIQRTEQRDSAMYRCASSSLTSTDTQYFGPGTRLTVL.

This chain connects TRBV19 to TRBJ1-1; perhaps TRBD1 as D (6 bases). Per germline, CDR1 LNHDA and CDR2 SQIVND (reference sequence). V lost 8 bases and J 3 bases, leaving 13 bases between the germline ends. The CDR3 spans 13 residues. For the CDR3, the DNA is TGTGCCAGTGGAGCAAAGGGGGACACTGAAGCTTTCTTT. Protein: CASGAKGDTEAFF.

The J gene is TRBJ2-7, the V gene TRBV28; 9 bases match TRBD1. Trimming at V came to 3 bases and at J to 9 bases, leaving 15 bases not matched to a gene. CDR1 is MDHEN and CDR2 is SYDVKM in the germline V gene. The CDR3 is 16 residues long. The CDR3, as DNA: TGTGCCAGCAGTTTGCCGGGACAGGGATATCGGATAAGGCAGTACTTC. Protein sequence: CASSLPGQGYRIRQYF.

CDR3 protein: CASSKGPGITEAFF. The CDR3 DNA reads as TGTGCCAGCAGCAAAGGACCCGGAATAACGGAAGCTTTCTTT. The genes are TRBV11-2 and TRBJ1-1; D gene unclear. The CDR3 consists of 14 residues. With 5 bases removed from V and 8 bases from J, the gap between germline ends came to 18 bases. In germline, CDR1 is SGHAT, CDR2 FQNNGV. The full variable domain, rest sourced from reference TRBV11-2 and TRBJ1-1, is EAGVAQSPRYKIIEKRQSVAFWCNPISGHATLYWYQQILGQGPKLLIQFQNNGVVDDSQLPKDRFSAERLKGVDSTLKIQPAKLEDSAVYLCASSKGPGITEAFFGQGTRLTVV.

This clone was counted a single time. The rearrangement links TRBV9 to TRBJ2-1; D ambiguous. Germline V CDR1 and CDR2: SGDLS, YYNGEE. The germline V and J ends were trimmed by 3 bases and 5 bases, with 12 bases remaining between them. The CDR3 is 14 amino acids. Here the CDR3 reads CASSAARWNNEQFF. CDR3 DNA: TGTGCCAGCAGCGCCGCTAGGTGGAACAATGAGCAGTTCTTC.

This clone was counted only a few times. This chain links TRBV7-2 with TRBJ1-1, with D unresolved. With 5 bases removed from V and 5 bases from J, the gap between germline ends came to 12 bases. The germline CDR1 and CDR2 sequences are SGHTA and FQGNSA. CDR3 size: 13 residues. The CDR3 protein is CASSQTQLTEAFF. DNA of the CDR3: TGTGCCAGCAGCCAGACTCAACTTACTGAAGCTTTCTTT.

V gene TRBV7-6 combines with J gene TRBJ2-2, with D maybe TRBD1 (5 bases). The CDR3 is made up of 14 amino acids. Germline assignment: CDR1 SGHVS and CDR2 FNYEAQ. The V end was cut by 1 base, the J end by 7 bases, with 10 bases between. CDR3 nucleotides: TGTGCCAGCAGCTTAGTCACAGGAGACGGGGAGCTGTTTTTT. This encodes CASSLVTGDGELFF.

The gene calls are TRBV10-3 and TRBJ2-5, with D perhaps matching TRBD2 (5 bases). The CDR3 has 13 amino acids. Trimming stripped 6 bases from V and 5 bases from J, with 13 bases between. The germline V gene has CDR1 ENHRY and CDR2 SYGVKD. The CDR3 nucleotides are TGTGCCATCAGCCGCGACCCGGGGGAGACCCAGTACTTC. Its protein is CAISRDPGETQYF.

This chain connects TRBV6-6 to TRBJ2-5; D gene unclear. Looked up from germline, CDR1 is MNHNY and CDR2 is SVGAGI (reference sequence). This CDR3 region has 14 residues. Trimming left V 8 bases short and J 1 base short, with 14 bases between. The CDR3 region is CASVMVALQETQYF. The DNA of the CDR3 is TGTGCCAGCGTTATGGTAGCCCTCCAAGAGACCCAGTACTTC.

The chain is built from TRBV25-1 and TRBJ2-7, with D possibly being TRBD2 (5 bases). This CDR3 comprises 17 residues. Per the germline V gene, CDR1 is MGHDK and CDR2 is SYGVNS. V was trimmed by 4 bases and J by 6 bases, leaving 25 bases between them. Here the CDR3 reads CASSGVPEAVEGGEQYF. The CDR3 DNA follows: TGTGCCAGCAGTGGAGTACCGGAAGCGGTGGAAGGTGGCGAGCAGTACTTC.

The chain joins TRBV30 to TRBJ1-4; no reliable D call. The CDR3 covers 14 residues. CDR1 is GTSNPN, CDR2 SVGIG, per germline (reference sequence). The CDR3 is CALSTQVPNEKLFF. The CDR3 coding sequence is TGTGCGTTGAGTACCCAGGTCCCTAATGAAAAACTGTTTTTT.

This clone came up a few times. The gene calls are TRBV5-1 and TRBJ2-7; 10 positions agree with TRBD1. Germline CDR1 is SGHRS and CDR2 is YFSETQ. Trimming removed 2 bases from V and 1 base from J; junction bases left unmatched: 3. There are 15 residues in the CDR3. The CDR3 spells CASSFWTGGSYEQYF. CDR3 bases: TGCGCCAGCAGCTTTTGGACAGGGGGATCCTACGAGCAGTACTTC.

This clone was seen more than once but under ten times. Here the CDR3 DNA reads TGTGCCAGCAGCTTTTTGTTGAGCACTGAAGCTTTCTTT. It specifies CASSFLLSTEAFF. The V gene is TRBV5-6, the J gene TRBJ1-1; D not resolved. This CDR3 spans 13 amino acids. V was clipped by 2 bases and J by 4 bases, with 9 bases between them. Germline lookup yields CDR1 SGHDT and CDR2 YYEEEE.

The chain joins TRBV6-5 to TRBJ1-1; TRBD1 agrees at 8 bases. This CDR3 spans 14 amino acids. Trimming removed 5 bases from V and 0 bases from J; junction bases left unmatched: 2. Looked up from germline, CDR1 is MNHEY and CDR2 is SVGAGI. For the CDR3, the DNA is TGTGCCAGCAGTACGACAGGGGTGAACACTGAAGCTTTCTTT. Its translation is CASSTTGVNTEAFF.

The rearrangement uses TRBV6-9 and TRBJ1-2; 7 bases are shared with TRBD1. Unmatched junction bases numbered 11, after V lost 5 bases and J lost 8 bases. Germline-derived CDR1 and CDR2 are MNHGY and SVAAGI. The CDR3 covers 14 residues. The CDR3 region is CASSTPGQFWGYTF. The CDR3 DNA follows: TGTGCCAGCAGTACCCCGGGACAGTTTTGGGGCTACACCTTC.

The chain employs TRBV27 and TRBJ2-2, with TRBD2 matching 9 bases. In germline, CDR1 is MNHEY, CDR2 SMNVEV (reference sequence). Unmatched junction bases numbered 12, after V lost 6 bases and J lost 7 bases. CDR3 length equals 16 residues. The CDR3 reads CASSRVAGVTVGELFF. In DNA form, the CDR3 reads TGTGCCAGCAGCCGAGTAGCGGGAGTCACCGTCGGGGAGCTGTTTTTT.

The rearrangement uses TRBV25-1 and TRBJ1-2; D remains unclear. Per the germline V gene, CDR1 is MGHDK and CDR2 is SYGVNS. This CDR3 comprises 16 residues. Trimming removed 1 base at V and 0 bases at J, with 12 bases between. The CDR3 DNA is TGTGCCAGCAGTGAATTCCCGGCAGGTACTAACTATGGCTACACCTTC. Translating gives CASSEFPAGTNYGYTF.

The J gene is TRBJ1-6, the V gene TRBV18, with D uncertain. This CDR3 contains 15 residues. The ends were cut back, 1 base at V and 6 bases at J, with 10 bases in the middle. CDR1 and CDR2 (germline): KGHSH, LQKENI. CDR3 in DNA: TGTGCCAGCTCACCACACCCCCACCCTAATTCACCCCTCCACTTT. This encodes CASSPHPHPNSPLHF.

The chain has TRBV9 and TRBJ1-1, with TRBD1 identical over 7 bases. Looked up from germline, CDR1 is SGDLS and CDR2 is YYNGEE. This CDR3 region has 13 residues. V was pared by 4 bases and J by 3 bases, with 3 bases of the junction left unmatched. The CDR3 here is CASSLQGDTEAFF. CDR3 nucleotide sequence: TGTGCCAGCAGCCTCCAGGGGGACACTGAAGCTTTCTTT.

This clone has just a few counts. The chain uses TRBV9 and TRBJ1-3, with 7 bases lining up with TRBD1. Trimming at V came to 3 bases and at J to 3 bases, leaving 6 bases not matched to a gene. CDR1 and CDR2 from the germline V gene are SGDLS and YYNGEE. CDR3 length: 15 residues. CDR3 in amino acids: CASSAGGQFGNTIYF. The CDR3 region has the DNA TGTGCCAGCAGCGCAGGGGGACAGTTTGGAAACACCATATATTTT.

This rearrangement joins TRBV18 to TRBJ1-2; D gene uncertain. Germline CDR1 KGHSH, CDR2 LQKENI. The CDR3 is 13 amino acids. Trimming removed 1 base from V and 3 bases from J, with 6 bases in between. The CDR3 loop is CASSPRVDYGYTF. CDR3 sequence (DNA): TGTGCCAGCTCACCACGGGTAGACTATGGCTACACCTTC.

This chain joins TRBV27 and TRBJ1-5; perhaps TRBD1 as D (5 bases). Germline assignment: CDR1 MNHEY and CDR2 SMNVEV (reference sequence). Deletions cut 8 bases from V and 2 bases from J, with 16 bases between. This CDR3 region has 15 residues. Written as DNA, the CDR3 is TGTGCCAGCTCCCGGGACCCGTGGGGCAATCAGCCCCAGCATTTT. Protein: CASSRDPWGNQPQHF.

The J gene is TRBJ1-3, the V gene TRBV29-1; D is undetermined. The CDR3 spans 11 residues. Between the trimmed V and J ends, which lost 4 bases and 4 bases, there was a span of 5 bases. CDR1 and CDR2 (germline): SQVTM, ANQGSEA. CDR3 sequence: CSVGFGNTIYF. The CDR3 DNA follows: TGCAGCGTTGGGTTCGGAAACACCATATATTTT.

The CDR3 region is CASSFTSGANVLTF. The DNA for the CDR3 is TGTGCCAGCAGCTTCACTTCTGGGGCCAACGTCCTGACTTTC. The J gene is TRBJ2-6, the V gene TRBV7-3; D call uncertain. From germline, CDR1 is SGHTA and CDR2 FQGTGA. The CDR3 contains 14 residues. V was shortened by 3 bases and J by 1 base, with 4 bases between the two germline ends.

This chain joins TRBV21-1 and TRBJ1-5. TRBV21-1 is a pseudogene. The CDR3 extends over 15 amino acids. CDR3 in amino acids: CASSKVVGASLPQHF. DNA of the CDR3: TGTGCCAGCAGCAAAGTAGTAGGCGCTTCGTTGCCCCAGCATTTT.

The chain uses TRBV19 and TRBJ2-7, with D tentatively TRBD2 (6 bases). The V gene lost 9 bases and the J gene lost 3 bases, with 15 bases spanning the gap. The CDR3 spans 13 residues. CDR1 and CDR2 (germline): LNHDA, SQIVND (reference sequence). The CDR3 spells CASKRREGYEQYF. DNA for the CDR3: TGTGCCAGCAAAAGGAGGGAAGGCTACGAGCAGTACTTC.

The rearrangement joins TRBV30 to TRBJ1-2; tentatively, D is TRBD1 (6 bases). Germline CDR1 reads GTSNPN; CDR2 reads SVGIG (reference sequence). Trimming cost V 0 bases and J 6 bases, with 8 bases left between them. This CDR3 comprises 12 residues. The CDR3 loop reads CAWSVGQNGYTF. In DNA form, the CDR3 reads TGTGCCTGGAGTGTAGGACAGAATGGCTACACCTTC.

V gene TRBV19 combines with J gene TRBJ1-5; perhaps TRBD1 as D (5 bases). CDR3 length: 15 residues. The germline CDR1 and CDR2 sequences are LNHDA and SQIVND (reference sequence). V was trimmed by 3 bases and J by 4 bases, leaving 13 bases between them. CDR3 residues: CASSMGTISNQPQHF. CDR3 DNA: TGTGCCAGTAGTATGGGGACGATTTCTAATCAGCCCCAGCATTTT. Filled out from reference TRBV19 and TRBJ1-5, the complete variable domain reads DGGITQSPKYLFRKEGQNVTLSCEQNLNHDAMYWYRQDPGQGLRLIYYSQIVNDFQKGDIAEGYSVSREKKESFPLTVTSAQKNPTAFYLCASSMGTISNQPQHFGDGTRLSIL.

V gene TRBV9 combines with J gene TRBJ1-2, with TRBD1 identical over 7 bases. Germline CDR1 reads SGDLS; CDR2 reads YYNGEE. The J segment lost 4 bases and the V segment lost 3 bases, leaving 6 bases of the junction unmatched. The CDR3 covers 14 residues. This CDR3 is CASSGEQGPYGYTF. CDR3 DNA: TGTGCCAGCAGCGGGGAACAGGGGCCCTATGGCTACACCTTC.

The chain recombines TRBV28 with TRBJ2-3, with 10 bases aligning to TRBD2. In germline, CDR1 is MDHEN, CDR2 SYDVKM. V shed 3 bases and J 1 base; nucleotides not matched to a gene: 13. There are 19 residues in the CDR3. CDR3 in DNA: TGTGCCAGCAGTTTCTTAGCGGGAGGTCCCGCAATACGCACAGATACGCAGTATTTT. The encoded protein is CASSFLAGGPAIRTDTQYF.